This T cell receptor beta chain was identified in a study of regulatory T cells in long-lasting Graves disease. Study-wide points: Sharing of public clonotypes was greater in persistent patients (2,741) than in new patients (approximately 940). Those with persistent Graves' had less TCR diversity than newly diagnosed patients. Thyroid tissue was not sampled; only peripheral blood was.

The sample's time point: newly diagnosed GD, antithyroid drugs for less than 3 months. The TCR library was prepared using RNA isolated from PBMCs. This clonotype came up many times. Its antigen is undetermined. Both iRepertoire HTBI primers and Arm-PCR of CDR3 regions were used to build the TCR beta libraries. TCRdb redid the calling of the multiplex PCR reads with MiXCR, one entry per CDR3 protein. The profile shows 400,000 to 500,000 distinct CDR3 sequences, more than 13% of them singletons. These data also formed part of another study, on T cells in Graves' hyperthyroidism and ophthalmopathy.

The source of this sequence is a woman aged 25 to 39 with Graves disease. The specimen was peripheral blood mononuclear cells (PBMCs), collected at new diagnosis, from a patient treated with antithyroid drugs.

The CDR3 loop reads CASSPVGDYPSSYNEQFF. In DNA, the CDR3 is TGTGCCAGCAGCCCCGTAGGGGACTACCCGAGCTCCTACAATGAGCAGTTCTTC. V is TRBV3-1 and J is TRBJ2-1; 7 bases line up with TRBD2. CDR3 length: 18 residues. V gave up 4 bases and J gave up 0 bases; unmatched junction bases: 12. Per germline, CDR1 LGHDT and CDR2 YNNKEL (reference sequence).